This TCR beta chain was sequenced during a study of T-cell reconstitution after alpha-beta-depleted transplantation in children. Study results and limitations: It was newly produced T cells that mostly accounted for T-cell counts and diversity one year after transplant.

Details on this clonotype: Its antigen remains unidentified.

Unique molecular identifiers were used to barcode this TCRbeta library. TCRdb reprocessed the PCR reads via MiXCR and lists one record per CDR3 protein. This sample has about 130,000 distinct CDR3 sequences, with about a tenth found just once. The V and J ends lost 4 bases and 5 bases, in that order; junction bases with no gene match: 5. Germline V gene lookup returns CDR1 SGHDT and CDR2 YYEEEE. This CDR3 spans 15 amino acids. The rearrangement uses TRBV5-6 and TRBJ2-3, with 12 bases identical to TRBD2. This clonotype originated in a girl under three years old who had a stem cell transplant for combined immunodeficiency, so the T cells may come from the graft donor. This sample comprised PBMCs, mostly from graft donor cells, obtained 180 days after TCRalphabeta/CD19-depleted stem cell transplant. The CDR3 protein is CASSPETSGRDTQYF. The CDR3 DNA is TGTGCCAGCAGCCCGGAGACTAGCGGGAGAGATACGCAGTATTTT.